The next 30 T cell receptor beta chains were all read from a single sample in a study of blood T cell repertoires in COVID-19. Produced via immunoSEQ multiplex PCR; TCRdb's table is partial and in-frame only. Of 85,000 to 130,000 clones listed, more than 75% were seen once; the top ten hold roughly 15%. What was sequenced was peripheral blood. These receptors came from a man in his fifties with acute or convalescent COVID-19.

The chain links TRBV28 to TRBJ2-5, with D perhaps TRBD1 (6 bases). V gave up 5 bases and J gave up 2 bases, with 15 bases separating them. CDR3 length equals 15 residues. Germline CDR1 MDHEN, CDR2 SYDVKM. The CDR3 loop reads CASSPPGTQQETQYF. The CDR3 DNA reads as TGTGCCAGCAGTCCCCCCGGGACACAACAAGAGACCCAGTACTTC.

The V gene is TRBV11-3, the J gene TRBJ2-1; 10 nucleotides match TRBD2. Germline CDR1 SGHNT, CDR2 YENEEA. The V segment lost 5 bases and the J segment 10 bases; nucleotides outside the gene matches: 11. There are 15 residues in the CDR3. The chain's CDR3 is CASSASSGRRGEQFF. The CDR3 DNA is TGTGCCAGCAGCGCTTCTAGCGGGAGAAGGGGCGAGCAGTTCTTC.

The V gene is TRBV11-2, the J gene TRBJ2-7, with TRBD2 matching over 11 bases. CDR3 length: 16 amino acids. Trimming took 1 base from V and 5 from J; bases not matched to a gene: 7. Germline V lookup: CDR1 SGHAT, CDR2 FQNNGV. The CDR3 coding sequence is TGTGCCAGCAGCTTAGGGGAGGGACTAGCGGAACACGAGCAGTACTTC. It specifies CASSLGEGLAEHEQYF.

This clone was seen just once. The chain combines TRBV2 with TRBJ2-5; D might be TRBD1 (6 bases). CDR1 and CDR2 (germline): SNHLY, FYNNEI. There are 16 residues in the CDR3. Trimming left V 0 bases short and J 5 bases short, with 16 bases between. The CDR3 region has the DNA TGTGCCAGCAGTGAAGCGTGGGGGCCGGGCGACGAGACCCAGTACTTC. The encoded protein is CASSEAWGPGDETQYF. The variable domain in full, with the rest retrieved from reference TRBV2 and TRBJ2-5, is EPEVTQTPSHQVTQMGQEVILRCVPISNHLYFYWYRQILGQKVEFLVSFYNNEISEKSEIFDDQFSVERPDGSNFTLKIRSTKLEDSAMYFCASSEAWGPGDETQYFGPGTRLLVL.

The CDR3 DNA sequence: TGCAGCGTTGTAAGCGGGTCCCTCTCTGGAAACACCATATATTTT. Amino acid sequence: CSVVSGSLSGNTIYF. The chain recombines TRBV29-1 with TRBJ1-3; D is unresolved. The germline V gene has CDR1 SQVTM and CDR2 ANQGSEA. The germline V and J ends were trimmed by 4 bases and 0 bases, with 13 bases remaining between them. The CDR3 runs 15 residues.

The V call is TRBV6-1, the J call TRBJ2-7; D possibly corresponds to TRBD2 (6 bases). The ends were cut back, 8 bases at V and 2 bases at J, with 22 bases in the middle. CDR1 MNHNS and CDR2 SASEGT come from the germline V gene. This CDR3 has 16 amino acids. Here the CDR3 reads CASRGGRLGRAYEQYF. The CDR3 coding sequence is TGTGCCAGCCGTGGAGGGAGGCTTGGGAGAGCCTACGAGCAGTACTTC.

The CDR3: CASSSSGRAYF. For the CDR3, the DNA is TGTGCCAGCAGCTCTAGCGGGAGGGCCTACTTC. The chain links TRBV13 to TRBJ2-7; the match to TRBD2 covers 12 bases. V lost 4 bases, J lost 13 bases, and 2 bases stayed unmatched. Germline lookup yields CDR1 PRHDT and CDR2 FYEKMQ (reference sequence). CDR3 length: 11 residues.

The V gene is TRBV9, the J gene TRBJ1-4; D call uncertain. The germline gives CDR1 SGDLS, CDR2 YYNGEE. The CDR3 has 15 amino acids. V was trimmed by 0 bases and J by 5 bases, leaving 11 bases between them. The CDR3, as DNA: TGTGCCAGCAGCGTAGGCGGCGGAATGAATGAAAAACTGTTTTTT. Its protein is CASSVGGGMNEKLFF.

The chain couples TRBV10-3 to TRBJ2-1, with TRBD2 matching over 7 bases. CDR1 and CDR2 from the germline V gene are ENHRY and SYGVKD. The CDR3 runs 13 residues. The ends lost 8 bases at V and 8 bases at J; junction bases unmatched: 9. The CDR3 DNA reads as TGTGCCATCCGTGGCGGGAGTGCATATGAGCAGTTCTTC. It is translated as CAIRGGSAYEQFF.

This chain links TRBV5-5 with TRBJ2-2, with TRBD1 matching over 8 bases. The CDR3 runs 14 residues. Germline V gene data show CDR1 as SGHKS and CDR2 as YYEKEE (reference sequence). The V gene end was trimmed by 1 base and the J gene end by 8 bases; junction bases not matched to a gene: 4. DNA for the CDR3: TGTGCCAGCAGCTTGAGGACAGGGTCTGGGGAGCTGTTTTTT. Protein: CASSLRTGSGELFF.

In DNA, the CDR3 is TGCGCCAGCAGTAGCCACAGGGGGCGTCTGGGGACCCAGTACTTC. The encoded protein is CASSSHRGRLGTQYF. The V call is TRBV10-2, the J call TRBJ2-5; TRBD1 matches at 9 bases. V shed 5 bases, J shed 7 bases, and the junction held 11 bases outside the gene matches. The length of the CDR3 is 15 residues. The germline V gene has CDR1 WSHSY and CDR2 SAAADI.

The chain carries TRBV14 and TRBJ2-3; TRBD1 might be the D (5 bases). V dropped 4 bases and J dropped 2 bases, with 13 bases sitting between them. Germline V gene sequence: CDR1 SGHDN, CDR2 FVKESK. CDR3 length: 15 residues. As DNA, the CDR3 is TGTGCCAGCAGCCCTCCCGACAGCTACACAGATACGCAGTATTTT. This sequence encodes CASSPPDSYTDTQYF.

The chain joins TRBV6-2 or TRBV6-3 to TRBJ2-7; TRBD2 aligns across 7 bases. The CDR3 runs 15 residues. V lost 5 bases and J lost 1; bases outside the gene matches: 8. The germline CDR1 and CDR2 sequences are MNHEY and SVGEGT. The CDR3 spells CASSIAGPPSYEQYF. The DNA of the CDR3 is TGTGCCAGCAGTATAGCGGGCCCCCCATCCTACGAGCAGTACTTC.

This chain connects TRBV30 to TRBJ1-6; TRBD1 matches 9 bases. The CDR3 runs to 14 residues. After removal of 0 bases from V and 10 bases from J, the junction contained 4 bases not matched to a gene. Germline CDR1 reads GTSNPN; CDR2 reads SVGIG (reference sequence). The chain's CDR3 is CAWSVGGTGSPLHF. In DNA form, the CDR3 reads TGTGCCTGGAGTGTAGGAGGGACAGGGTCACCCCTCCACTTT.

The chain combines TRBV5-1 with TRBJ2-1, with TRBD1 matching 10 bases. Per the germline V gene, CDR1 is SGHRS and CDR2 is YFSETQ. After removal of 3 bases from V and 1 base from J, the junction contained 1 base not matched to a gene. The CDR3 sequence is 15 residues long. CDR3 sequence reads: CASSSDRGSYNEQFF. The CDR3 DNA reads as TGCGCCAGCAGCTCGGACAGGGGGTCCTACAATGAGCAGTTCTTC.

V usage is TRBV3-1 (or the pseudogene TRBV3-2) and J usage is TRBJ2-2; 7 nucleotides match TRBD1. With 3 bases clipped from V and 2 bases from J, the junction kept 6 bases outside the gene matches. Germline values: CDR1 LGHDT, CDR2 YNNKEL (reference sequence). The CDR3 extends over 16 amino acids. This chain's CDR3 is CASSQTGTENTGELFF. The CDR3 nucleotides are TGTGCCAGCAGCCAGACCGGGACAGAAAACACCGGGGAGCTGTTTTTT.

The V call is TRBV19, the J call TRBJ2-2; a possible D gene is TRBD2 (5 bases). Germline CDR1 reads LNHDA; CDR2 reads SQIVND (reference sequence). V was pared by 3 bases and J by 3 bases, with 29 bases between. This CDR3 has 21 residues. CDR3 sequence: CASSIDTRLYHTGVDTGELFF. The DNA of the CDR3 is TGTGCCAGTAGTATCGACACTCGACTCTATCACACCGGGGTAGACACCGGGGAGCTGTTTTTT. The full variable domain, in which reference TRBV19 and TRBJ2-2 provide the parts outside the CDR3, is DGGITQSPKYLFRKEGQNVTLSCEQNLNHDAMYWYRQDPGQGLRLIYYSQIVNDFQKGDIAEGYSVSREKKESFPLTVTSAQKNPTAFYLCASSIDTRLYHTGVDTGELFFGEGSRLTVL.

For the CDR3, the DNA is TGTGCCAGCAGCTTAGTGTCTGGAGGGCTAGCGGGAGGCTACGAGCAGTACTTC. Amino acids: CASSLVSGGLAGGYEQYF. This chain joins TRBV7-6 and TRBJ2-7; 11 bases are shared with TRBD2. Trimming cost V 1 base and J 3 bases; bases outside gene matches: 11. The germline CDR1 and CDR2 sequences are SGHVS and FNYEAQ. CDR3 length equals 18 residues.

This clone was detected a few times. The chain uses TRBV6-5 and TRBJ1-5, with TRBD1 as a possible D gene (5 bases). The CDR3 length is 12 residues. Trimming left V 7 bases short and J 8 bases short, with 12 bases between. Germline lookup yields CDR1 MNHEY and CDR2 SVGAGI. CDR3 residues: CASTQGPEPQHF. The CDR3 DNA sequence: TGTGCCAGCACCCAGGGTCCCGAGCCCCAGCATTTT.

The rearrangement joins TRBV5-4 to TRBJ2-7, with TRBD2 matching over 7 bases. V lost 10 bases to trimming and J lost 8 bases; unmatched junction nucleotides: 15. The CDR3 covers 13 residues. The germline CDR1 and CDR2 sequences are SGHNT and YYREEE (reference sequence). This chain's CDR3 is CAWGGTPTYQQYF. Here the CDR3 DNA reads TGTGCCTGGGGGGGGACTCCGACTTACCAGCAGTACTTC.

The chain carries TRBV2 and TRBJ2-1; possibly TRBD1 for D (5 bases). The CDR3 totals 12 residues. Germline loops: CDR1 SNHLY, CDR2 FYNNEI. V shed 6 bases and J shed 7 bases, with 10 bases lying between them. CDR3 amino acids: CASSPTVNEQFF. CDR3 DNA: TGTGCCAGCAGCCCGACAGTGAATGAGCAGTTCTTC.

The chain carries TRBV2 and TRBJ2-1; 10 bases line up with TRBD1. The germline V gene has CDR1 SNHLY and CDR2 FYNNEI. CDR3 size: 15 residues. V lost 4 bases, J lost 8 bases, and 8 bases stayed unmatched. CDR3: CASSVGQGDMDEQFF. CDR3 in DNA: TGTGCCAGCAGTGTCGGACAGGGGGATATGGATGAGCAGTTCTTC.

This chain connects TRBV14 to TRBJ1-3; tentatively, D is TRBD1 (5 bases). Trimming removed 4 bases at V and 0 bases at J, with 16 bases between. The CDR3 extends over 17 amino acids. Germline V gene lookup returns CDR1 SGHDN and CDR2 FVKESK. The CDR3 protein is CASSRGGVTDSGNTIYF. For the CDR3, the DNA is TGTGCCAGCAGCCGGGGGGGAGTTACTGACTCTGGAAACACCATATATTTT. Filled out from reference TRBV14 and TRBJ1-3, the complete variable domain reads EAGVTQFPSHSVIEKGQTVTLRCDPISGHDNLYWYRRVMGKEIKFLLHFVKESKQDESGMPNNRFLAERTGGTYSTLKVQPAELEDSGVYFCASSRGGVTDSGNTIYFGEGSWLTVV.

This sequence joins TRBV21-1 and TRBJ1-5; TRBD1 reflects the table's D call only, with no check against the DNA. TRBV21-1 is listed as a pseudogene. The CDR3 consists of 15 residues. The CDR3 bases are TGTGCCAGCAGCACTACCAGGGGAAGCAATCAGCCCCAGCATTTT. Protein: CASSTTRGSNQPQHF.

This rearrangement joins TRBV18 to TRBJ1-6; unclear D gene. CDR1 is KGHSH, CDR2 LQKENI, per germline. V was clipped by 1 base and J by 10 bases, with 8 bases between them. The CDR3 runs to 13 residues. The CDR3 spells CASSPRTESPLHF. CDR3 nucleotide sequence: TGTGCCAGCTCACCACGTACCGAGTCACCCCTCCACTTT.

The DNA for the CDR3 is TGTGCCAGCAGTCCCGGGACTAGGCCCTACAATGAGCAGTTCTTC. It codes for CASSPGTRPYNEQFF. The V call is TRBV11-2, the J call TRBJ2-1, with 8 bases lining up with TRBD2. Trimming at V came to 6 bases and at J to 2 bases, leaving 6 bases not matched to a gene. Looked up from germline, CDR1 is SGHAT and CDR2 is FQNNGV. This CDR3 region has 15 residues.

The chain combines TRBV10-3 with TRBJ2-7; 13 bases are shared with TRBD2. CDR1 is ENHRY, CDR2 SYGVKD, per germline. The V segment lost 7 bases and the J segment 5 bases; nucleotides outside the gene matches: 5. The length of the CDR3 is 14 residues. The CDR3 reads CAITPGLAGDEQYF. The CDR3 nucleotides are TGTGCCATCACCCCAGGACTAGCGGGAGACGAGCAGTACTTC.

The chain uses TRBV19 and TRBJ2-6; D not resolved. Germline CDR1 is LNHDA and CDR2 is SQIVND (reference sequence). The CDR3 spans 15 residues. V shed 6 bases and J shed 2 bases, with 11 bases lying between them. DNA for the CDR3: TGTGCCAGTAGCACGACTTCTACTGGGGCCAACGTCCTGACTTTC. Its translation: CASSTTSTGANVLTF.

The chain uses TRBV11-2 and TRBJ2-1; the match to TRBD1 covers 9 bases. This CDR3 is 15 amino acids long. Germline assignment: CDR1 SGHAT and CDR2 FQNNGV. V lost 0 bases to trimming and J lost 6 bases; unmatched junction nucleotides: 3. Here the CDR3 reads CASSLERTGVNEQFF. In DNA, the CDR3 is TGTGCCAGCAGCTTAGAGAGGACAGGGGTCAATGAGCAGTTCTTC. Drawing the rest from reference TRBV11-2 and TRBJ2-1, the complete variable domain is EAGVAQSPRYKIIEKRQSVAFWCNPISGHATLYWYQQILGQGPKLLIQFQNNGVVDDSQLPKDRFSAERLKGVDSTLKIQPAKLEDSAVYLCASSLERTGVNEQFFGPGTRLTVL.

The V gene is TRBV5-1, the J gene TRBJ2-7; 12 bases agree with TRBD2. This CDR3 comprises 15 residues. CDR1 and CDR2 from the germline V gene are SGHRS and YFSETQ. Trimming at V came to 4 bases and at J to 3 bases, leaving 5 bases not matched to a gene. The CDR3 coding sequence is TGCGCCAGCAGCACTGGGACTAGCGGGTTCTACGAGCAGTACTTC. As protein: CASSTGTSGFYEQYF.